This T cell receptor beta chain was found in a study of shared clonotypes between healthy human individuals. Study-wide points: The diversity represented, both genetic and in exposure history, was limited by few donors. For sorted subsets, rarefaction showed incomplete sequencing despite large depth.

A word on this clone: Its antigen remains unknown.

Germline V CDR1 and CDR2: MDHEN, SYDVKM. V was trimmed by 4 bases and J by 3 bases, leaving 9 bases between them. There are 14 residues in the CDR3. Using immunoSEQ multiplex PCR, the repertoire was profiled, and TCRdb retains in-frame clones only, with some absent. This table has around 2.1 million clones, 93% appearing once. In the naive CD8 group, cells lacked CD45RO and were positively selected for CCR7, so terminally differentiated effector memory CD45RA+ cells were left out. Sequenced input: naive CD8+ T cells from PBMCs. The chain uses TRBV28 and TRBJ2-2; possibly TRBD1 for D (5 bases). This TCR derives from a man aged 18 to 30 in good health. Some clones in this sample may be carry-over from other donors' samples. CDR3 nucleotide sequence: TGTGCCAGCAGTTCCCCCAGGGACACCGGGGAGCTGTTTTTT. As protein: CASSSPRDTGELFF.